This T cell receptor (beta chain) is drawn from a study of beta chain features in type 1 diabetes. Expressed TCRB transcripts were sequenced after all isolated RNA was converted to cDNA. Reads from naive, central memory and regulatory T cell samples averaged about 3.9 million. Measured with immunoSEQ multiplex PCR; TCRdb has only the in-frame clones, and not every one. Of tens of thousands of clones in the sample, almost 50% were seen once. This clone occurred once. Antigen specificity is unknown. The germline V gene has CDR1 SGHRS and CDR2 YFSETQ. V gave up 0 bases and J gave up 7 bases, with 9 bases separating them. The length of the CDR3 is 13 residues. General study findings and limits: Insertions at VDJ junctions were less frequent in type 1 diabetes patients. These patients also deleted more nucleotides at the same junctions. These data did not resolve whether HLA type affects TCRB rearrangement. Moderate but significant shortening of TCRB CDR3s was recorded in all four CD4+ subsets from Type 1 diabetes patients.

It was one heparinised blood draw, averaging about 110 mL, that each donor gave. The rearrangement links TRBV5-1 to TRBJ2-3; weak D call: TRBD2 (6 bases). The sequenced material came from central memory CD4+ T cells from blood. This sequence originates from a man between 25 and 39 years old with type 1 diabetes. The CDR3 here is CASSLDGGNTQYF. CDR3 sequence (DNA): TGCGCCAGCAGCTTGGACGGGGGAAATACGCAGTATTTT.